Listed below are T cell receptor beta chains from one sample, sequenced in a study of cytomegalovirus exposure and HLA in healthy donors. Clones were sequenced by immunoSEQ multiplex PCR, and TCRdb holds only the in-frame ones, with some missing. The table records 110,000 or so clones, 65% to 85% of them present only once. Material for sequencing was PBMCs. The source is a woman in her thirties in good health and CMV-seropositive. Both conserved end residues are part of each CDR3. The D gene is left open where the match is weak. The size entry is marked missing in some rows and otherwise reads once, few, many or a size class.

>TRBJ1-5|TRBV23-1|.|few
TGCGCCAGCAGGACGACTGAATGGAATCAGCCCCAGCATTTT
CASRTTEWNQPQHF
>TRBJ2-1|TRBV11-2|TRBD1|.
TGTGCCAGCAGCCACCAGGGGGACTCCTACAATGAGCAGTTCTTC
CASSHQGDSYNEQFF
>TRBJ1-1|TRBV5-1|.|once
TGCGCCAGCAGCTTGCGGGTTCAGAACACTGAAGCTTTCTTT
CASSLRVQNTEAFF
>TRBJ2-1|TRBV7-8|.|.
TGTGCCAGCACCAACGCGGGTCCATCTTACAATGAGCAGTTCTTC
CASTNAGPSYNEQFF
>TRBJ1-4|TRBV5-4|TRBD1|.
TGTGCCAGCAGCCTAACAGGGGGCGCCGAAAAACTGTTTTTT
CASSLTGGAEKLFF
>TRBJ2-1|TRBV11-2|.|.
TGTGCCAGCAGCTCCCCAACAGAGCTGGCCTACAATGAGCAGTTCTTC
CASSSPTELAYNEQFF
>TRBJ1-2|TRBV6-5|.|.
TGTGCCAGCAGCCCCCCGGCAGGGCTTAACTATGGCTACACCTTC
CASSPPAGLNYGYTF
>TRBJ1-1|TRBV5-1|.|.
TGCGCCAGCAGTCTCGGACTGACACTCACTGAAGCTTTCTTT
CASSLGLTLTEAFF
>TRBJ2-3|TRBV10-3|.|.
TGTGCCATCAGTGATGTGGGAGTCACAGATACGCAGTATTTT
CAISDVGVTDTQYF
>TRBJ2-1|TRBV14|.|.
TGTGCCAGCAGCCAAGAAGCGCTTGTCACTGAGCAGTTCTTC
CASSQEALVTEQFF
>TRBJ1-2|TRBV19|TRBD1|.
TGTGCCAGTAGTCCAACCGGGACAGGGGTTGGCTACACCTTC
CASSPTGTGVGYTF
>TRBJ2-1|TRBV20-1|TRBD1|.
TGCAGTGCTAGTAGGGCAGGGGGCTCGCTCTTC
CSASRAGGSLF
>TRBJ2-1|TRBV29-1|.|.
TGCAGCGTGAAGGGACAAATCTACAATGAGCAGTTCTTC
CSVKGQIYNEQFF
>TRBJ1-1|TRBV6-1|TRBD1|few
TGTGCCAGCATGACAGGGACGACGATGAACACTGAAGCTTTCTTT
CASMTGTTMNTEAFF
>TRBJ2-7|TRBV11-3|TRBD2|few
TGTGCCAGCAGCTTAGGGATTAGCGGGGCCTACGAGCAGTACTTC
CASSLGISGAYEQYF
>TRBJ2-1|TRBV6-5|.|.
TGTGCCAGCAAACCGGGACTCCGTTCCTACAATGAGCAGTTCTTC
CASKPGLRSYNEQFF
>TRBJ1-1|TRBV7-2|TRBD1|few
TGTGCCAGCAGCGACAGGGGGCGGCAAGGGGCTTTCTTT
CASSDRGRQGAFF
>TRBJ2-5|TRBV5-1|.|.
TGCGCCAGCAGCTTGGCGGAGTGGACAACGACACGGGAGACCCAGTACTTC
CASSLAEWTTTRETQYF
>TRBJ2-1|TRBV15|.|.
TGTGCCACCAGCTCCCAGACCGGGACTTTCAACCACAATGAGCAGTTCTTC
CATSSQTGTFNHNEQFF
>TRBJ1-1|TRBV7-3|.|few
TGTGCCAGCAGCTTACGGACCCCGAGGGACACTGAAGCTTTCTTT
CASSLRTPRDTEAFF
>TRBJ2-1|TRBV6-5|TRBD2|.
TGTGCCAGCAGCCCCTTAGCGGGGATCTACAATGAGCAGTTCTTC
CASSPLAGIYNEQFF
>TRBJ2-7|TRBV2|TRBD1|.
TGTGCCAGCAGCGTCGACAGGGGTCTTTCCTACGAGCAGTACTTC
CASSVDRGLSYEQYF
>TRBJ2-1|TRBV4-2|TRBD2|.
TGTGCCAGCAGCCGGACTACGGCGGGGGGGATAGGCGATGAGCAGTTCTTC
CASSRTTAGGIGDEQFF
>TRBJ1-5|TRBV27|TRBD1|once
TGTGCCAGCAGTGTCGGGACAGACCTAAATCAGCCCCAGCATTTT
CASSVGTDLNQPQHF
>TRBJ2-1|TRBV5-1|TRBD1|few
TGCGCCAGCAGCTTACTGACAGGGGTGAACTACAATGAGCAGTTCTTC
CASSLLTGVNYNEQFF
>TRBJ1-6|TRBV6-5|.|.
TGTGCCAGCAGTTACTCGTCTCTGGAGGGGAATTCACCCCTCCACTTT
CASSYSSLEGNSPLHF
>TRBJ2-7|TRBV7-8|.|.
TGTGCCAGCAGCCTCGGCAGGGCCACCTACGAGCAGTACTTC
CASSLGRATYEQYF
>TRBJ2-5|TRBV14|.|.
TGTGCCAGCAGCCAAGAGCCAGCGTTACTAGAGACCCAGTACTTC
CASSQEPALLETQYF
>TRBJ1-4|TRBV7-8|.|.
TGTGCCAGCAGCCTCAAGCCGGGGGGGGGCGAAAAACTGTTTTTT
CASSLKPGGGEKLFF
>TRBJ2-1|TRBV28|TRBD2|.
TGTGCCAGCAGACCACTAGCGGGAGCTCACAATGAGCAGTTCTTC
CASRPLAGAHNEQFF
>TRBJ2-3|TRBV7-9|.|.
TGTGCCAGCAGCTTAGACCAGGCTACGCAGTATTTT
CASSLDQATQYF
>TRBJ1-1|TRBV18|.|once
TGTGCCAGCTCACCAATCCATCGGGGAAACACTGAAGCTTTCTTT
CASSPIHRGNTEAFF
>TRBJ1-1|TRBV6-1|.|.
TGTGCCAGCAGTGAAGATGGCAGGATGAACACTGAAGCTTTCTTT
CASSEDGRMNTEAFF
>TRBJ2-1|TRBV15|.|.
TGTGCCACCAGCAGAGATTCCAGGGGTTCCTACAATGAGCAGTTCTTC
CATSRDSRGSYNEQFF
>TRBJ2-1|TRBV5-1|.|.
TGCGCCAGCAGCTTGGGGGAGTGGGCTTACAATGAGCAGTTCTTC
CASSLGEWAYNEQFF
>TRBJ2-3|TRBV5-1|TRBD2|.
TGCGCCAGCAGCTCTGAGACTAGCGGGAGCACAGATACGCAGTATTTT
CASSSETSGSTDTQYF
>TRBJ1-3|TRBV19|TRBD1|.
TGTGCCAGTACAACTCAGCAGGGGGCTGGAAACACCATATATTTT
CASTTQQGAGNTIYF
>TRBJ2-7|TRBV14|.|.
TGTGCCAGCAGCCCCCCTCCGAGACACCAATACGAGCAGTACTTC
CASSPPPRHQYEQYF